The entry below gives a single T cell receptor (beta chain) sequence along with its context. This entry belongs to a study of control samples from healthy donors and cancer patients. The length of the CDR3 is 14 residues. V lost 2 bases to trimming and J lost 1 base, with 8 bases between them. The germline V gene has CDR1 SGHAT and CDR2 FQNNGV. Method: immunoSEQ multiplex PCR; TCRdb's copy keeps in-frame clones and lacks some. The repertoire holds some 71,000 clones, with roughly 89% as singletons. The specimen sequenced was PBMCs. The genes are TRBV11-2 and TRBJ1-1; the D gene is possibly TRBD1 (6 bases). This TCR came from a man aged 60-69 years with colorectal cancer. CDR3 DNA: TGTGCCAGCAGCTTAAGGGGACAGAACACTGAAGCTTTCTTT. It translates to CASSLRGQNTEAFF.